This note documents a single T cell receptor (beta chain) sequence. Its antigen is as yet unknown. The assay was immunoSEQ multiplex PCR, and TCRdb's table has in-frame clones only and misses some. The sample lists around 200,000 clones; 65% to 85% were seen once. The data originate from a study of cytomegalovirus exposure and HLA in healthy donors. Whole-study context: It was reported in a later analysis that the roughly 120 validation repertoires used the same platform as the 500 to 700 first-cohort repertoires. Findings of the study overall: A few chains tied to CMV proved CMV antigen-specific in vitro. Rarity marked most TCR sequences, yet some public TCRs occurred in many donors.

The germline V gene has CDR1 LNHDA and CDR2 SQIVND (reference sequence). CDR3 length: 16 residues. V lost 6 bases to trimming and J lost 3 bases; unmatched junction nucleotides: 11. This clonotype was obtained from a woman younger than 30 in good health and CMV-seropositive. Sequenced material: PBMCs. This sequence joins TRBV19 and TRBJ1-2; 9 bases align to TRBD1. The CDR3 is CASSLLQGQGYYGYTF. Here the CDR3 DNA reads TGTGCCAGTAGCCTCCTCCAAGGACAGGGGTACTATGGCTACACCTTC.